This entry features one TCR beta chain sequence. Survey level was the resolution at which the v3.0 immunoSEQ assay ran. Using immunoSEQ multiplex PCR, the repertoire was profiled, and TCRdb retains in-frame clones only, with some absent. Here the sample spans over 25,000 clones, 95% to 98% being singletons. One or more pre-ART and two or more post-ART PBMC samples were available from each donor. Among participants with HIV, every one received treatment in the United States. This entry belongs to a study of long-term antiretroviral therapy in people with HIV. Study-level information: It was about a decade after the earliest samples that the 2015 immediate-ART recommendation appeared.

Sequencing was performed on unsorted PBMCs, taken 7.6 years after starting antiretroviral therapy. This sequence originates from a man aged 25-45 years with HIV.

CDR3 sequence reads: CASSEAWDQPQHF. Here the CDR3 DNA reads TGTGCCAGCAGTGAAGCTTGGGATCAGCCCCAGCATTTT. The V and J genes are TRBV6-1 and TRBJ1-5; D is unresolved. Germline CDR1 reads MNHNS; CDR2 reads SASEGT. Trimming took off 0 bases at V and 5 bases at J, with 5 bases between the two ends. The length of the CDR3 is 13 residues.